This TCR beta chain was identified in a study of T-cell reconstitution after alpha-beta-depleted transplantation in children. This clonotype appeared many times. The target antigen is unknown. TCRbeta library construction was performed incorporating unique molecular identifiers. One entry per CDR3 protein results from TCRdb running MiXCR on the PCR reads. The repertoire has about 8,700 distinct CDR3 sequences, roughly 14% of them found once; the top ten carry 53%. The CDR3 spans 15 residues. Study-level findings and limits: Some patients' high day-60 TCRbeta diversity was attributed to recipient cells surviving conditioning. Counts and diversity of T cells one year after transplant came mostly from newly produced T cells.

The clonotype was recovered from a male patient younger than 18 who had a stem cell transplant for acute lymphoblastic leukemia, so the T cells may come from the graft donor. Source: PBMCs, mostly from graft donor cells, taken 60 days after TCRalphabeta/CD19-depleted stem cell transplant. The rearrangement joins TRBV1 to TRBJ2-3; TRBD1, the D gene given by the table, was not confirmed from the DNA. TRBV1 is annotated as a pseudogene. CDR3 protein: CTSSQVEGTTDTQYF. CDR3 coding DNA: TGCACCAGCAGCCAAGTCGAGGGGACCACAGATACGCAGTATTTT.